This note documents a single T cell receptor beta chain sequence. TCRdb's table, derived via immunoSEQ multiplex PCR, lists solely in-frame clones and lacks some. The data contain under 450,000 clones, about 87% of them singletons. The CDR3 covers 14 residues. The V and J ends lost 5 bases and 7 bases, in that order; junction bases with no gene match: 8. CDR1 and CDR2 from the germline V gene are SGHTA and FQGNSA. The entry originates in a study of blood T cell repertoires in COVID-19. The chain links TRBV7-2 to TRBJ1-2; the match to TRBD1 covers 9 bases. The sample comprised peripheral blood. This sequence was found in a woman aged 45-60 years with COVID-19, enrolled during active disease. The CDR3 DNA is TGTGCCAGCAGCCCGGGGACAGGGATGGGTGGCTACACCTTC. It specifies CASSPGTGMGGYTF.